One and the same sample provided the 9 T cell receptor beta chains below, sequenced in a study of low-dose radiotherapy and immunotherapy resistance in tumors. Time point meaning: after trial treatment. Treatment given: LDRT plus nivolumab, ipilimumab, low-dose cyclophosphamide and aspirin (RACIN trial). Gene-specific TRAV and TRBV primers were used for first-strand cDNA, covering alpha and beta chains. Both a constant-region primer and a V-primer adapter served to amplify TCRs across roughly 22 PCR cycles. MiXCR, applied by TCRdb to the reads, yields one record per CDR3 protein. The table has 30,000 or so distinct CDR3 sequences, approximately 54% seen once. This sample comprised PBMCs, obtained after low-dose radiotherapy plus immunotherapy. The receptors come from a male donor with gallbladder cancer.

The chain uses TRBV6-8 and TRBJ2-7; D not resolved. The CDR3 loop spans 13 amino acids. V was trimmed by 4 bases and J by 6 bases, leaving 13 bases between them. The germline V gene has CDR1 MNHGY and CDR2 SAAAGT. The CDR3 region has the DNA TGTGCCAGCAGTTTCCGCGATCGCGGCGAGCAGTACTTC. This gives the protein CASSFRDRGEQYF.

By frequency in the sample, this clonotype is medium-sized (0.01 to 0.1%). J is TRBJ2-5 and V is TRBV28, with D hard to call. Looked up from germline, CDR1 is MDHEN and CDR2 is SYDVKM. This CDR3 is 13 amino acids long. The V gene lost 3 bases and the J gene lost 8 bases, with 13 bases spanning the gap. CDR3 residues: CASSFLDGGTQYF. The CDR3, as DNA: TGTGCCAGCAGTTTCTTGGACGGTGGAACCCAGTACTTC.

Only one count was recorded for this clonotype. The gene calls are TRBV28 and TRBJ2-7; 8 nucleotides agree with TRBD1. Germline V lookup: CDR1 MDHEN, CDR2 SYDVKM. The V gene end was trimmed by 6 bases and the J gene end by 2 bases; junction bases not matched to a gene: 15. The CDR3 runs to 17 residues. CDR3 coding DNA: TGTGCCAGCAGCACCTTCTGGACAGGGAGACAACCCTACGAGCAGTACTTC. It encodes CASSTFWTGRQPYEQYF.

This clonotype has a count of ten or more. A read error is likely here: a far larger clone is one base away. The rearrangement links TRBV28 to TRBJ2-1; weak D call: TRBD2 (6 bases). V was clipped by 8 bases and J by 10 bases, with 24 bases between them. CDR1 and CDR2 (germline): MDHEN, SYDVKM. The CDR3 loop spans 15 amino acids. The CDR3 loop reads CASLWIGGSSYEQFF. CDR3 DNA: TGTGCCAGCCTGTGGATTGGGGGGAGTTCCTACGAGCAGTTCTTC.

This clonotype was recorded many times. The chain recombines TRBV29-1 with TRBJ2-5; D is uncertain. The CDR3 is 12 residues long. CDR1 SQVTM and CDR2 ANQGSEA come from the germline V gene. The V end was cut by 4 bases, the J end by 5 bases, with 11 bases between. DNA of the CDR3: TGCAGCGTTGGCGTAGCCGGCGAGACCCAGTACTTC. It translates to CSVGVAGETQYF. Full variable domain (remainder filled in from reference TRBV29-1 and TRBJ2-5): SAVISQKPSRDICQRGTSLTIQCQVDSQVTMMFWYRQQPGQSLTLIATANQGSEATYESGFVIDKFPISRPNLTFSTLTVSNMSPEDSSIYLCSVGVAGETQYFGPGTRLLVL.

The chain has TRBV24-1 and TRBJ1-2; the D is unclear. The CDR3 is made up of 12 amino acids. Trimming took off 5 bases at V and 3 bases at J, with 6 bases between the two ends. Germline V gene lookup returns CDR1 KGHDR and CDR2 SFDVKD. CDR3 region: CATSVSYYGYTF. CDR3 bases: TGTGCCACCAGTGTCTCTTACTATGGCTACACCTTC.

CDR3 nucleotide sequence: TGTGCCAGCAGCCCGCCGTACCAAGAGACCCAGTACTTC. It is translated as CASSPPYQETQYF. V is TRBV28 and J is TRBJ2-5; no definite D call. The CDR3 sequence is 13 residues long. The ends were cut back, 6 bases at V and 0 bases at J, with 8 bases in the middle. Looked up from germline, CDR1 is MDHEN and CDR2 is SYDVKM.

The genes are TRBV20-1 and TRBJ2-1, with D possibly TRBD2 on 5 matching bases. The V end lost 5 bases, the J end lost 6 bases, and 20 bases lay between the germline ends. Germline lookup yields CDR1 DFQATT and CDR2 SNEGSKA (reference sequence). This CDR3 contains 15 residues. CDR3 coding DNA: TGCAGTGCTGACCCGGCTAGCATAAAGAGCAATGAGCAGTTCTTC. This sequence encodes CSADPASIKSNEQFF.

As to this clonotype: Only one base separates this from a far larger clonotype, so it likely reflects a read error. This chain connects TRBV9 to TRBJ2-5; 7 nucleotides line up with TRBD1. The closer fit of TRBJ2-7 to the DNA end suggests the J call may be wrong. The CDR3 covers 14 residues. The germline CDR1 and CDR2 sequences are SGDLS and YYNGEE. The CDR3 bases are TGTGCCGGCAGCGTTACCCCAGGGGGCTACGAGCAGTACTTC. It codes for CAGSVTPGGYEQYF.